This T cell receptor (beta chain) comes out of a study of blood T cell repertoires in COVID-19 (dated by TCRdb to the early 2020s). Context from the whole study: Collaborator samples came from the United States, Italy and Spain and covered acute and convalescent phases of COVID-19. The material from the prospective study consisted of cDNA or gDNA derived from T cells, B-cell-depleted T cells, or PBMCs. The dataset comprised deeply sampled blood TCRbeta repertoires from subjects exposed to, actively infected with, or recovered from COVID-19. A freely available public database, intended as a resource for researchers studying the immune response to SARS-CoV-2, is where the repertoires were released. Samples were obtained from the ongoing ImmuneRACE study (first 160 participants) and from 1,200 or so subjects provided by 6 global collaborators. Sample metadata almost always included a de-identified subject ID, COVID-19 status, age in years and sex. HLA class I and class II types, where available, came from metadata supplied by the sample provider rather than from assay-based typing. Here is what the overall study found, with its caveats: How much clinical and demographic metadata was included differed by source and by participant, and the metadata was provided uncurated.

Each collaborating institution followed its own protocols to collect whole blood in K2EDTA tubes. For TCRbeta analysis, collaborators shipped samples as frozen whole blood, isolated PBMCs, or DNA extracted from either of those sample types. TCRbeta CDR3 regions were amplified from genomic DNA using the immunoSEQ Assay, a bias-controlled multiplex PCR. For the original study's pipeline: Within the assay, amplification of reference gene primers was used to estimate how many nucleated cells each sample contained. Sequence reads were collapsed and filtered to measure the absolute abundance of every unique TCRbeta CDR3 rearrangement. Productive Simpson clonality was computed per sample as the square root of Simpson's diversity index over productive rearrangements. TCRdb retrieved this table from immuneACCESS and kept in-frame rearrangements only. Not all clones are present; in checked studies, unresolved V genes account for under half, and no reason is known for the remainder. Clonal size and the V and J genes are those of that table, whereas D and trimming came from the DNA. Present in this sample are 150,000 to 180,000 clones, 75% to 80% of which were seen just once. Roughly 1.5% of the sample is held by the ten biggest clonotypes.

This clone was found many times. No cognate antigen has been identified for it. Within one base of it there is no much larger clone, and no base qualities were kept. Material: peripheral blood. This clonotype was sampled from a man at least 80 years old with acute or convalescent COVID-19.

CDR3 sequence: CASSDSSRHPGANVLTF. The sequenced DNA: TGTGCCAGCAGTGACTCATCTCGACACCCTGGGGCCAACGTCCTGACTTTC. The chain joins TRBV6-4 to TRBJ2-6; there is no confident call for the D gene. The germline V gene gives CDR1 as MRHNA and CDR2 as SNTAGT. Inclusive of the bounding cysteine and phenylalanine, the CDR3 is 17 residues long. Here the CDR3 DNA is all that survives: 51 bases in frame from base 1. Trimming costs V 0 bases and J 2 bases, and their ends lie 11 bases apart.